The rows below give T cell receptor beta chains drawn from one sample of a study of beta chain features in type 1 diabetes. Sequenced by immunoSEQ multiplex PCR; TCRdb stores in-frame clones only, minus some. The sample shows fewer than 400,000 clones, roughly 8% of them seen only once. Specimen: central memory CD4+ T cells from blood. These receptors originate from a young woman in good health. Both conserved end residues are part of each CDR3. Where a row states a size, it is once, few, many or the class of an expanded clone; other rows omit it.

NA TRBV29-1 CSVGDRRYEQYF
few TRBV2 CASSGSRTVEAFF
few TRBV28 CASSGTGRGLREQFF
NA TRBV7-9 CASSHSDRRAQETQYF
few TRBV29-1 CSVGLAGDLRNEQFF
NA TRBV7-9 CASSLGTSGIPYEQYF
many TRBV7-9 CASSIGPGTTEFF
few TRBV6-6 CASSPPRASGYTF
few TRBV28 CASSLNGHFAEQYF
NA TRBV20-1 CSAIGLYEQYF
NA TRBV4-2 CASGRTGGQETQYF
few TRBV11-2 CASSLGRGRKSYGYTF